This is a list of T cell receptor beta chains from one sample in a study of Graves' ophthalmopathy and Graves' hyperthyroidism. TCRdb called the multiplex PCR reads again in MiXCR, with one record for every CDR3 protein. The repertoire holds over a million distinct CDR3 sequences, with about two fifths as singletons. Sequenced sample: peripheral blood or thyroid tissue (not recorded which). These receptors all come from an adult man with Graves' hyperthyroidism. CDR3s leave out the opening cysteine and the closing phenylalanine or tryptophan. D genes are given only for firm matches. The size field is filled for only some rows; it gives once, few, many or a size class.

CDR3: SVEDANDRPQETQY
D: .
size: few
V: TRBV29-1
J: TRBJ2-5

CDR3: ASSLTPRGGGYT
D: .
size: .
V: TRBV12-3/TRBV12-4
J: TRBJ1-2

CDR3: ASSQGRGFDYEQY
D: .
size: .
V: TRBV9
J: .

CDR3: ASRVAAAFYNSPLH
D: .
size: once
V: TRBV10-3
J: TRBJ1-6

CDR3: ASSEQGRNEKLF
D: .
size: many
V: TRBV2
J: TRBJ1-4

CDR3: ASSELNNNYGYT
D: .
size: .
V: TRBV2
J: TRBJ1-2

CDR3: SARDHDSTQNFHGYT
D: .
size: many
V: TRBV20-1
J: TRBJ1-2

CDR3: ASSGGVYNQPQH
D: .
size: .
V: TRBV2
J: TRBJ1-5

CDR3: ASMGGPARRSETQY
D: .
size: .
V: TRBV19
J: TRBJ2-5

CDR3: SVRRQTNYGYT
D: .
size: many
V: TRBV29-1
J: TRBJ1-2

CDR3: ASSQDQAQAF
D: .
size: .
V: TRBV4-1
J: TRBJ1-1

CDR3: ASSDSMELF
D: .
size: once
V: TRBV7-2
J: TRBJ2-2